This TCR beta chain was captured by sequencing in a study of cytomegalovirus exposure and HLA in healthy donors. Broader study findings: Altogether, more than 150 TCR beta chains were recorded as cytomegalovirus-associated. Roughly uniform sequencing depth across donors was assumed, possibly incorrectly.

Regarding this clone: No antigen is known for it.

Researchers ran the PCR with 60 Vbeta and 13 Jbeta primers. The assay was immunoSEQ multiplex PCR, and TCRdb's table has in-frame clones only and misses some. Here the sample spans about 98,000 clones, about 80% being singletons. The CDR3 extends over 10 amino acids. V was cut by 8 bases and J by 10 bases, with 11 bases left in between. Germline V gene lookup returns CDR1 MDHEN and CDR2 SYDVKM. This receptor was identified in a man aged 18 to 29 in good health and CMV-seropositive. The chain uses TRBV28 and TRBJ1-1; D is unclear. Sequencing was done on a sample of PBMCs. The CDR3 here is CASGVMRAFF. The CDR3 bases are TGTGCCAGCGGAGTAATGAGAGCTTTCTTT.